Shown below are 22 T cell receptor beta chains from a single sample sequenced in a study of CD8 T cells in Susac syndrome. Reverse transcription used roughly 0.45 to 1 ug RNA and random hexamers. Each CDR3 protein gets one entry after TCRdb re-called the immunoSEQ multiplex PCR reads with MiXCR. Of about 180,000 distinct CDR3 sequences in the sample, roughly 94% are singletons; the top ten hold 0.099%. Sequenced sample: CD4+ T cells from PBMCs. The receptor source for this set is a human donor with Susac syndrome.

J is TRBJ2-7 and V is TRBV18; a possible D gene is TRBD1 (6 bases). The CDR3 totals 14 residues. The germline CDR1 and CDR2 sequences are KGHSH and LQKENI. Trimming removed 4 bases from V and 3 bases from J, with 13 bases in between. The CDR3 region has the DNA TGTGCCAGCTCACAACGGACAGTTTTCTACGAGCAGTACTTC. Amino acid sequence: CASSQRTVFYEQYF.

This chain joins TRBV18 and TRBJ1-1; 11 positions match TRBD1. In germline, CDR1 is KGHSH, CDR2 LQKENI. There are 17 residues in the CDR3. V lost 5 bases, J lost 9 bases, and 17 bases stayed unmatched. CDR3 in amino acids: CASSTGQGATMRPQAFF. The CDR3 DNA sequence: TGTGCCAGCTCAACCGGACAGGGGGCTACTATGCGGCCTCAAGCTTTCTTT.

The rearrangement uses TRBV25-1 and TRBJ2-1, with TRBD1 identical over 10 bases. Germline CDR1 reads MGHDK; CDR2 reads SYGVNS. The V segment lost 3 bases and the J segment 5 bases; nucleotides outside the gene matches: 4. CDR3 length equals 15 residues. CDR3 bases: TGTGCCAGCAGTGAGGTAGGACAGGGGGACAATGAGCAGTTCTTC. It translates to CASSEVGQGDNEQFF.

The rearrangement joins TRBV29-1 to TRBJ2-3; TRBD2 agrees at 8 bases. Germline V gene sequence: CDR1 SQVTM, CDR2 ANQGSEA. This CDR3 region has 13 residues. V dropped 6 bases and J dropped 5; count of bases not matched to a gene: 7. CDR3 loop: CSVAGRAGDTQYF. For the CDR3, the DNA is TGCAGCGTCGCCGGGAGGGCGGGAGATACGCAGTATTTT.

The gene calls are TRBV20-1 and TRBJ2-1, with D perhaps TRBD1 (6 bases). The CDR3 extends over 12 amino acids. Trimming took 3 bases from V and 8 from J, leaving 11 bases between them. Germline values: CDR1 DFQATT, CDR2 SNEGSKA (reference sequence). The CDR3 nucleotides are TGCAGTGCTAGCACCAGGGGCGATGAGCAGTTCTTC. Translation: CSASTRGDEQFF.

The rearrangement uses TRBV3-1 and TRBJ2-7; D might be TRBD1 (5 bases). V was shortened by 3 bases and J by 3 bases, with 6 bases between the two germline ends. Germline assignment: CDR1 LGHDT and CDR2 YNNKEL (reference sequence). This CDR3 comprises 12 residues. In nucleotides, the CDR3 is TGTGCCAGCAGCCAGGACAACTACGAGCAGTACTTC. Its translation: CASSQDNYEQYF.

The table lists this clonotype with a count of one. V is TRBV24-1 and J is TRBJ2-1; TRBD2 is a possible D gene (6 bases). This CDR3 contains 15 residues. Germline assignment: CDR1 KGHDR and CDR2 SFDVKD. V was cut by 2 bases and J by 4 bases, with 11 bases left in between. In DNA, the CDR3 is TGTGCCACCAGTGATTCCCGGGACTTTTACAATGAGCAGTTCTTC. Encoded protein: CATSDSRDFYNEQFF.

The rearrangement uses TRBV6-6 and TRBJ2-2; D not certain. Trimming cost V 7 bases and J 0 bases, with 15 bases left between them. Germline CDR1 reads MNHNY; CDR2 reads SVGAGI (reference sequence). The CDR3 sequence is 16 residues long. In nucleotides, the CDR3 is TGTGCCAGCACAAAAACGGTATCACCGAACACCGGGGAGCTGTTTTTT. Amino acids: CASTKTVSPNTGELFF.

CDR3 residues: CASKGGVNQPQHF. Here the CDR3 DNA reads TGTGCCAGCAAGGGGGGAGTTAATCAGCCCCAGCATTTT. J is TRBJ1-5 and V is TRBV2; D is possibly TRBD1 (6 bases). CDR1 SNHLY and CDR2 FYNNEI come from the germline V gene. V was shortened by 7 bases and J by 4 bases, with 11 bases between the two germline ends. This CDR3 region has 13 residues. The variable domain in full, with the rest retrieved from reference TRBV2 and TRBJ1-5, is EPEVTQTPSHQVTQMGQEVILRCVPISNHLYFYWYRQILGQKVEFLVSFYNNEISEKSEIFDDQFSVERPDGSNFTLKIRSTKLEDSAMYFCASKGGVNQPQHFGDGTRLSIL.

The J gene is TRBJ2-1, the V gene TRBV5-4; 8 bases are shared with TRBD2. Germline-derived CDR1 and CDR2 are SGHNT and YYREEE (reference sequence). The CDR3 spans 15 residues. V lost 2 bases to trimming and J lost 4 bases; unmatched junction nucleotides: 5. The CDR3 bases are TGTGCCAGCAGCTTTGGGGCTAGCGGGTACAATGAGCAGTTCTTC. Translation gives CASSFGASGYNEQFF.

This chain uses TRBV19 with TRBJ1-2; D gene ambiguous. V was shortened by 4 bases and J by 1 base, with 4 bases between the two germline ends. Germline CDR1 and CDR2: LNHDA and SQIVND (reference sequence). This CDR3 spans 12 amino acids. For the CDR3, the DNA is TGTGCCAGTAGTAACAGTAACTATGGCTACACCTTC. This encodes CASSNSNYGYTF.

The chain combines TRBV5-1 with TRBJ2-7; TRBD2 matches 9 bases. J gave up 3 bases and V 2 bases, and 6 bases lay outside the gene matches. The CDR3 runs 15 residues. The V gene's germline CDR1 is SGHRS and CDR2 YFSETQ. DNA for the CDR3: TGCGCCAGCAGCTTTTTAGCGGGAGCTAGCTACGAGCAGTACTTC. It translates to CASSFLAGASYEQYF.

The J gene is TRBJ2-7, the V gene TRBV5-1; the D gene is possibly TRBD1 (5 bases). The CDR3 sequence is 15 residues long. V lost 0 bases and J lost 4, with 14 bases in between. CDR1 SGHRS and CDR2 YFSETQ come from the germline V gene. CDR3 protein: CASSLVTGFPYEQYF. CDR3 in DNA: TGCGCCAGCAGCTTGGTTACAGGCTTTCCGTACGAGCAGTACTTC.

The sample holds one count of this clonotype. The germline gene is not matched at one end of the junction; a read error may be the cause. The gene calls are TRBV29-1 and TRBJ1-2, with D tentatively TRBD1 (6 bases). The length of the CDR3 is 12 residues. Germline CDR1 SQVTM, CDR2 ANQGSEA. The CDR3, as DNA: TGCAGCGTTCGGACCGGGACAAAACATACCCGCTTC. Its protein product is CSVRTGTKHTRF.

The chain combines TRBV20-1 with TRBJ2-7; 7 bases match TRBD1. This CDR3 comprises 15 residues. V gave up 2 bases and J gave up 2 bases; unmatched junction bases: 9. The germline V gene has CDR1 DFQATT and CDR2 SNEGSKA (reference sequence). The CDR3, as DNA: TGCAGTGCTAGACGAGGGGGCCGGTCTCCCTACGAGCAGTACTTC. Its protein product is CSARRGGRSPYEQYF.

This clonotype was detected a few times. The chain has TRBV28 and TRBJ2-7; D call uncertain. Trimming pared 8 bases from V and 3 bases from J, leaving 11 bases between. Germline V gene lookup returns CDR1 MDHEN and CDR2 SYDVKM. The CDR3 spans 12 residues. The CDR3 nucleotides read TGTGCCAGCTCGCTGACTTTCTACGAGCAGTACTTC. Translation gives CASSLTFYEQYF.

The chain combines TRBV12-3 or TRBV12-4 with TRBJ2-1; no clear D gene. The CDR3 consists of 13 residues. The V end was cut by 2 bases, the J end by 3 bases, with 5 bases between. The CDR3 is CASSLSRYNEQFF. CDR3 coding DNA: TGTGCCAGCAGTTTATCCCGCTACAATGAGCAGTTCTTC.

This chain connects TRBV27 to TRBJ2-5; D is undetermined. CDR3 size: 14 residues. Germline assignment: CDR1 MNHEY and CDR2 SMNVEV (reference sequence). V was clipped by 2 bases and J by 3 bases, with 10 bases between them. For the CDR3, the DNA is TGTGCCAGCAGTTTAATAGGGCCAAAAGAGACCCAGTACTTC. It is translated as CASSLIGPKETQYF.

The CDR3 region has the DNA TGTGCCAGCAGCTTCACGCAAGAGACCCAGTACTTC. Amino acid sequence: CASSFTQETQYF. The chain combines TRBV5-4 with TRBJ2-5; D gene unclear. There are 12 residues in the CDR3. The germline CDR1 and CDR2 sequences are SGHNT and YYREEE (reference sequence). The V and J ends lost 2 bases and 2 bases respectively, with 4 bases between them. The full variable domain, rest sourced from reference TRBV5-4 and TRBJ2-5, is ETGVTQSPTHLIKTRGQQVTLRCSSQSGHNTVSWYQQALGQGPQFIFQYYREEENGRGNFPPRFSGLQFPNYSSELNVNALELDDSALYLCASSFTQETQYFGPGTRLLVL.

CDR3 DNA: TGCAGTGCTAGAGATGTCAGCGGGAGAATCACCTACGAGCAGTACTTC. This sequence encodes CSARDVSGRITYEQYF. This rearrangement joins TRBV20-1 to TRBJ2-7, with 8 positions matching TRBD2. The CDR3 runs to 16 residues. Germline assignment: CDR1 DFQATT and CDR2 SNEGSKA (reference sequence). Trimming took 0 bases from V and 2 from J; bases not matched to a gene: 9.

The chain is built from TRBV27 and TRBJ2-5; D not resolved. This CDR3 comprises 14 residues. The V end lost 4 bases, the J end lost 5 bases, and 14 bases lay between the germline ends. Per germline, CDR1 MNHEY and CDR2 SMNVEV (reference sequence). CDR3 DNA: TGTGCCAGCAGTTCCCACCTTAGGGATGAGACCCAGTACTTC. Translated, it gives CASSSHLRDETQYF.

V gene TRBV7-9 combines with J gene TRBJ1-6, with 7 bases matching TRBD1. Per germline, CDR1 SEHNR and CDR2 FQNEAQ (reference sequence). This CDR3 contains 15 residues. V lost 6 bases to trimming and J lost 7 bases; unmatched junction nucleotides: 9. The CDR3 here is CASRSRQGKNSPLHF. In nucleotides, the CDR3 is TGTGCCAGCAGGTCGAGACAGGGAAAGAATTCACCCCTCCACTTT. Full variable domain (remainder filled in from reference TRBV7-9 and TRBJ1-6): DTGVSQNPRHKITKRGQNVTFRCDPISEHNRLYWYRQTLGQGPEFLTYFQNEAQLEKSRLLSDRFSAERPKGSFSTLEIQRTEQGDSAMYLCASRSRQGKNSPLHFGNGTRLTVT.